This is a list of T cell receptor beta chains from one sample in a study of blood T cell repertoires in COVID-19. TCRdb's copy holds only in-frame clones and misses some; the assay was immunoSEQ multiplex PCR. The sample holds about 480,000 clones, approximately 89% seen once. Sequencing input: peripheral blood. The receptors were sampled from a man between 18 and 35 years old with COVID-19, enrolled during active disease. The CDR3 runs from the conserved cysteine through the conserved F or W. The order of the fields is J gene, clone size, V gene, D gene, CDR3 protein, CDR3 DNA. The D gene is left open where the match is weak. Only part of the rows carry a size: once, few, many, or a class if the clone is expanded.

>TRBJ2-7|NA|TRBV28|TRBD1
CASSPADRSSYEQYF
TGTGCCAGCAGTCCAGCGGACAGGTCCTCCTACGAGCAGTACTTC
>TRBJ2-3|NA|TRBV9|NA
CASSVGRRAPDTQYF
TGTGCCAGCAGTGTCGGGCGGAGGGCCCCAGATACGCAGTATTTT
>TRBJ2-2|few|TRBV12-3/TRBV12-4|NA
CASSLTGSGELFF
TGTGCCAGCAGTTTAACAGGGTCCGGGGAGCTGTTTTTT
>TRBJ2-3|NA|TRBV24-1|TRBD1
CATSEGQGAADTQYF
TGTGCCACCAGTGAAGGACAGGGGGCGGCAGATACGCAGTATTTT
>TRBJ2-1|NA|TRBV7-6|TRBD2
CASSEAGGDYNEQFF
TGTGCCAGCAGCGAAGCGGGGGGGGACTACAATGAGCAGTTCTTC
>TRBJ1-1|NA|TRBV2|TRBD1
CASRGQMNTEAFF
TGTGCCAGCAGGGGACAGATGAACACTGAAGCTTTCTTT
>TRBJ1-4|once|TRBV19|TRBD1
CASSGTGTGEEKLFF
TGTGCCAGTAGTGGTACCGGGACAGGCGAAGAAAAACTGTTTTTT
>TRBJ2-2|NA|TRBV9|NA
CASSVTGNPGELFF
TGTGCCAGCAGCGTAACAGGGAATCCCGGGGAGCTGTTTTTT
>TRBJ2-3|NA|TRBV7-9|NA
CASSLVVRGSEYTDTQYF
TGTGCCAGCAGCTTAGTGGTCCGGGGTAGCGAGTATACAGATACGCAGTATTTT
>TRBJ2-3|once|TRBV12-2|NA
CASRSFPRTDTQYF
TGTGCAAGTCGCTCCTTCCCTCGCACAGATACGCAGTATTTT
>TRBJ1-2|NA|TRBV6-1|NA
CASSESGYYGYTF
TGTGCCAGCAGTGAATCGGGGTACTATGGCTACACCTTC
>TRBJ1-1|NA|TRBV19|TRBD1
CASSGQANTEAFF
TGTGCCAGTAGTGGACAGGCTAACACTGAAGCTTTCTTT
>TRBJ1-3|NA|TRBV7-9|NA
CASSPPVSGNTIYF
TGTGCCAGCAGCCCCCCGGTCTCTGGAAACACCATATATTTT
>TRBJ2-1|NA|TRBV27|TRBD1
CASSRQGGNEQFF
TGTGCCAGCAGCCGACAGGGCGGGAATGAGCAGTTCTTC
>TRBJ2-3|NA|TRBV7-8|NA
CASSSGHSGAFTDTQYF
TGTGCCAGCAGCTCAGGACATTCTGGGGCGTTCACAGATACGCAGTATTTT
>TRBJ2-7|NA|TRBV4-1|NA
CASSQGAQSAYEQYF
TGCGCCAGCAGCCAAGGGGCACAGTCAGCCTACGAGCAGTACTTC
>TRBJ1-2|NA|TRBV28|NA
CASSFTANYGYTF
TGTGCCAGCAGTTTCACGGCTAACTATGGCTACACCTTC
>TRBJ1-2|NA|TRBV9|NA
CASSVDTDYGYTF
TGTGCCAGCAGCGTAGACACAGACTATGGCTACACCTTC
>TRBJ2-3|NA|TRBV5-4|TRBD2
CASSLESSGRGDTQYF
TGTGCCAGCAGCTTGGAGAGTAGCGGGAGGGGAGATACGCAGTATTTT
>TRBJ2-3|NA|TRBV18|NA
CASSLRADTQYF
TGTGCCAGCTCACTGAGGGCAGATACGCAGTATTTT
>TRBJ2-2|NA|TRBV7-3|NA
CASSLNQGHTGELFF
TGTGCCAGCAGCTTAAACCAGGGTCACACCGGGGAGCTGTTTTTT
>TRBJ2-1|NA|TRBV2|TRBD1
CASRGWTGKDNEQFF
TGTGCCAGCAGGGGATGGACAGGAAAGGACAATGAGCAGTTCTTC
>TRBJ2-2|NA|TRBV3-1/TRBV3-2|TRBD1
CASSQEQGDIGELFF
TGTGCCAGCAGCCAGGAACAGGGGGATATCGGGGAGCTGTTTTTT
>TRBJ2-2|NA|TRBV19|TRBD1
CASSRTGTGELFF
TGTGCCAGTAGCAGGACAGGGACCGGGGAGCTGTTTTTT
>TRBJ2-7|few|TRBV4-1|TRBD2
CASSQDQVAGGLSYEQYF
TGCGCCAGCAGCCAAGATCAAGTAGCGGGGGGACTCTCCTACGAGCAGTACTTC
>TRBJ2-1|NA|TRBV6-5|NA
CASRAGGEQFF
TGTGCCAGCAGGGCGGGCGGTGAGCAGTTCTTC
>TRBJ1-1|NA|TRBV2|NA
CASIRQVGTEAFF
TGTGCCAGCATTAGACAGGTGGGCACTGAAGCTTTCTTT
>TRBJ1-6|NA|TRBV7-9|NA
CASSPSAGRISASPLHF
TGTGCCAGCAGCCCCTCGGCCGGGAGAATTAGTGCTTCACCCCTCCACTTT
>TRBJ2-5|NA|TRBV5-1|NA
CASSTSETEETQYF
TGCGCCAGCAGTACCTCCGAGACAGAAGAGACCCAGTACTTC
>TRBJ2-1|NA|TRBV6-5|NA
CASSRIRGVAHEQFF
TGTGCCAGCAGTCGAATCCGCGGGGTGGCGCATGAGCAGTTCTTC
>TRBJ1-6|NA|TRBV12-3/TRBV12-4|NA
CASRNLVSPLHF
TGTGCCAGCAGGAACCTAGTTTCACCCCTCCACTTT
>TRBJ1-5|NA|TRBV12-5|TRBD1
CASGLGQGISNQPQHF
TGTGCTAGTGGTTTGGGACAGGGGATTAGCAATCAGCCCCAGCATTTT
>TRBJ2-1|NA|TRBV10-3|NA
CAITEGELSYNEQFF
TGTGCCATCACCGAGGGGGAGCTATCCTACAATGAGCAGTTCTTC
>TRBJ2-6|once|TRBV13|TRBD1
CASSPTGAGANVLTF
TGTGCCAGCAGCCCTACAGGGGCAGGGGCCAACGTCCTGACTTTC
>TRBJ1-2|NA|TRBV27|TRBD1
CASSLIGTGEDGYTF
TGTGCCAGCAGTTTAATCGGGACAGGGGAGGATGGCTACACCTTC
>TRBJ1-1|NA|TRBV2|TRBD1
CASRATGDKAFF
TGTGCCAGCAGAGCGACAGGGGATAAAGCTTTCTTT
>TRBJ2-1|NA|TRBV5-1|NA
CASSTQLGPSSYNEQFF
TGCGCCAGCAGCACCCAGCTTGGGCCGAGCTCCTACAATGAGCAGTTCTTC
>TRBJ2-5|NA|TRBV27|TRBD1
CASSFRTGTQYF
TGTGCCAGCAGTTTTAGGACAGGGACCCAGTACTTC
>TRBJ2-3|NA|TRBV5-4|TRBD2
CASSLRGGGAADTQYF
TGTGCCAGCAGCCTCCGGGGCGGGGGGGCCGCAGATACGCAGTATTTT
>TRBJ2-7|NA|TRBV10-3|NA
CATSGTLTYEQYF
TGTGCCACCTCCGGGACATTAACCTACGAGCAGTACTTC
>TRBJ2-1|NA|TRBV5-6|NA
CASSNTGLADNEQFF
TGTGCCAGCAGCAATACAGGTTTGGCGGACAATGAGCAGTTCTTC
>TRBJ1-5|once|TRBV6-5|NA
CASSYLLGQPQHF
TGTGCCAGCAGTTACCTACTAGGGCAGCCCCAGCATTTT
>TRBJ2-5|NA|TRBV2|NA
CASSEGNQETQYF
TGTGCCAGCAGTGAGGGCAACCAAGAGACCCAGTACTTC
>TRBJ2-3|NA|TRBV7-9|NA
CASSLFGADTQYF
TGTGCCAGCAGCTTATTCGGAGCGGATACGCAGTATTTT
>TRBJ1-2|NA|TRBV15|NA
CATSRDTNYGYTF
TGTGCCACCAGCAGGGACACTAACTATGGCTACACCTTC
>TRBJ2-3|NA|TRBV2|TRBD1
CASRGQISFTDTQYF
TGTGCCAGCAGGGGACAGATATCCTTCACAGATACGCAGTATTTT
>TRBJ2-5|once|TRBV7-3|TRBD2
CASSLTGTSGSRGQETQYF
TGTGCCAGCAGCTTAACCGGGACTAGCGGGTCCCGGGGGCAAGAGACCCAGTACTTC
>TRBJ1-1|NA|TRBV29-1|TRBD1
CSVKRGLDTEAFF
TGCAGCGTGAAGAGGGGGCTGGACACTGAAGCTTTCTTT
>TRBJ2-3|NA|TRBV5-1|TRBD2
CASSLSHASGRSDTQYF
TGCGCCAGCAGCCTATCCCACGCGAGCGGGAGGTCGGATACGCAGTATTTT
>TRBJ1-6|NA|TRBV19|TRBD1
CASTRGQEKNSPLHF
TGTGCCAGTACCAGGGGACAGGAGAAGAATTCACCCCTCCACTTT
>TRBJ2-7|NA|TRBV19|NA
CASSPRTVSYEQYF
TGTGCCAGTAGTCCCAGGACTGTCTCCTACGAGCAGTACTTC
>TRBJ2-1|once|TRBV4-2|TRBD2
CASGAPSGSYNEQFF
TGTGCCAGCGGAGCTCCTAGCGGGAGTTACAATGAGCAGTTCTTC
>TRBJ2-5|NA|TRBV19|TRBD1
CASSIGQGGPQETQYF
TGTGCCAGTAGTATAGGACAGGGTGGGCCCCAAGAGACCCAGTACTTC
>TRBJ1-5|NA|TRBV19|NA
CASIYNQPQHF
TGTGCCAGTATTTATAATCAGCCCCAGCATTTT
>TRBJ1-3|NA|TRBV27|TRBD1
CASSPQGGFGNTIYF
TGTGCCAGCAGTCCACAGGGGGGATTTGGAAACACCATATATTTT
>TRBJ1-6|once|TRBV19|NA
CASSIATRGSPSHSPLHF
TGTGCCAGTAGTATAGCCACCCGCGGGTCACCCTCTCATTCACCCCTCCACTTT
>TRBJ1-3|NA|TRBV3-1/TRBV3-2|NA
CASSPISNTIYF
TGTGCCAGCAGCCCTATTTCCAACACCATATATTTT
>TRBJ2-3|NA|TRBV11-2|TRBD2
CASSFLAGDTSRVDTQYF
TGTGCCAGCAGCTTCCTAGCGGGGGACACCAGTCGGGTCGATACGCAGTATTTT
>TRBJ2-7|NA|TRBV27|TRBD2
CASSNSGSSYEQYF
TGTGCCAGCAGCAATAGCGGGTCGTCCTACGAGCAGTACTTC